This is a list of T cell receptor beta chains from one sample in a study of T cell changes during pregnancy in multiple sclerosis. Assay: immunoSEQ multiplex PCR; the TCRdb copy retains only in-frame clones and omits some. The profile shows fewer than 75,000 clones, roughly 90% of them singletons. Material: CD8+ T cells from peripheral blood mononuclear cells, obtained before pregnancy. These receptors were collected from a female donor with multiple sclerosis, enrolled in a pregnancy study. The CDR3 runs from the conserved cysteine through the conserved F or W. The D gene is left open where the match is weak. For some rows the clone size is stated as once, few or many, or as a class when expanded; others skip it.

d_gene,v_gene,abundance,j_gene,CDR3nt,CDR3aa
NA,TRBV9,NA,TRBJ1-5,TGTGCCAGCAGCGTAGGCGGAACGAGCAATCAGCCCCAGCATTTT,CASSVGGTSNQPQHF
NA,TRBV27,NA,TRBJ2-7,TGTGCCAGCAGCCTAACTACCGCCTACGAGCAGTACTTC,CASSLTTAYEQYF
TRBD1,TRBV2,NA,TRBJ1-3,TGTGCCAGCAGTGAGTCCGGGACAGAGTTTGGAAACACCATATATTTT,CASSESGTEFGNTIYF
NA,TRBV4-1,NA,TRBJ2-3,TGCGCCAGCAGCCCTTTCTTCGGAGGGTATCGCGCAGATACGCAGTATTTT,CASSPFFGGYRADTQYF
NA,TRBV16,NA,TRBJ1-4,TGTGCCAGCAGCCAATCGGAGGAGGGAAGCGCTAATGAAAAACTGTTTTTT,CASSQSEEGSANEKLFF
TRBD2,TRBV19,once,TRBJ2-2,TGTGCCAGTTTTACTCCTAGCGGGGCCGGGGAGCTGTTTTTT,CASFTPSGAGELFF
TRBD2,TRBV25-1,NA,TRBJ2-5,TGTGCCAGCAGTGAAGACCCGGGACTAGCTGGAGAGACCCAGTACTTC,CASSEDPGLAGETQYF
TRBD1,TRBV5-1,NA,TRBJ1-2,TGCGCCAGCAGCTTAGACAGGGCCGGGGAGTATGGCTACACCTTC,CASSLDRAGEYGYTF
NA,TRBV2,NA,TRBJ1-1,TGTGCCAGCAACAAGGTGACACTCGGGAACACTGAAGCTTTCTTT,CASNKVTLGNTEAFF
NA,TRBV2,NA,TRBJ2-2,TGTGCCAGCAGTGCCCCTGCGGGGACTTCACACACCGGGGAGCTGTTTTTT,CASSAPAGTSHTGELFF
TRBD2,TRBV11-2,NA,TRBJ2-3,TGTGCCAGCAGCCACTGGCGGGAGGGCACAGATACGCAGTATTTT,CASSHWREGTDTQYF
TRBD2,TRBV4-1,once,TRBJ2-1,TGCGCCAGCAGCCCTGGCGGGGGTGGCTACAATGAGCAGTTCTTC,CASSPGGGGYNEQFF
NA,TRBV27,NA,TRBJ2-3,TGTGCCAGCAGTTTGGGCCCTAGCACAGATACGCAGTATTTT,CASSLGPSTDTQYF
NA,TRBV7-3,NA,TRBJ2-5,TGTGCCAGCAGCTTAGATGCGGGGGCAGAGACCCAGTACTTC,CASSLDAGAETQYF
TRBD1,TRBV19,NA,TRBJ1-1,TGTGCCAGTAGTGAAGGACAGGTTATGAACACTGAAGCTTTCTTT,CASSEGQVMNTEAFF
TRBD1,TRBV6-5,NA,TRBJ2-6,TGTGCCAGCAGCCAGGGGGTCGGGGCCAACGTCCTGACTTTC,CASSQGVGANVLTF
TRBD1,TRBV6-1,medium-sized,TRBJ1-2,TGTGCCAGCGTGGCTGGGACAGGGAGTTATGGCTACACCTTC,CASVAGTGSYGYTF
NA,TRBV28,NA,TRBJ1-6,TGTGCCAGCAGCTGGGGGACGGGAGGGGATTCACCCCTCCACTTT,CASSWGTGGDSPLHF
TRBD1,TRBV19,NA,TRBJ1-1,TGTGCCAGCAGGACAGGCAACACTGAAGCTTTCTTT,CASRTGNTEAFF
NA,TRBV5-4,once,TRBJ2-3,TGTGCCAGCAGCTTGGGGGGGGAGGGCACAGATACGCAGTATTTT,CASSLGGEGTDTQYF
NA,TRBV4-2,few,TRBJ1-1,TGTGCCAGCAGCCAAGCAGGGGTAGAGGGAACTGAAGCTTTCTTT,CASSQAGVEGTEAFF
TRBD1,TRBV7-3,NA,TRBJ2-1,TGTGCCAGCAGCTACTCTACCGGGACAGAACAGTTCTTC,CASSYSTGTEQFF
NA,TRBV5-5,NA,TRBJ2-1,TGTGCCACCGGAGGGGGGGGCGGGAATGAGCAGTTCTTC,CATGGGGGNEQFF
NA,TRBV5-8,NA,TRBJ1-1,TGTGCCAGCAGCTTGCGCGCAGGAGGCACTGAAGCTTTCTTT,CASSLRAGGTEAFF
NA,TRBV7-9,NA,TRBJ2-1,TGTGCCAGCAGCTTACCCCTTATTGAGCAGTTCTTC,CASSLPLIEQFF
TRBD1,TRBV19,once,TRBJ1-1,TGTGCCAGTAAGACAGGGCTGAGAACTGAAGCTTTCTTT,CASKTGLRTEAFF
NA,TRBV1,once,TRBJ2-1,TGCACCAGCAGCCCTGAGCGGGGGGGGGACAATGAGCAGTTCTTC,CTSSPERGGDNEQFF
TRBD1,TRBV4-2,NA,TRBJ1-1,TGTGCCAGCAGCCCGGGACAGGGGGACACTGAAGCTTTCTTT,CASSPGQGDTEAFF
TRBD2,TRBV9,NA,TRBJ2-7,TGTGCCAGCAGCGTAGCTAGCGGGGAACCAACCTACGAGCAGTACTTC,CASSVASGEPTYEQYF
TRBD2,TRBV5-6,NA,TRBJ2-7,TGTGCCAGCAGCCCTAGCGGGGCTATCTACGAGCAGTACTTC,CASSPSGAIYEQYF
TRBD1,TRBV5-1,NA,TRBJ2-7,TGCGCCAGCAGATTGTTTTGGGAACAGGGGGCGTCAATCTCCTACGAGCAGTACTTC,CASRLFWEQGASISYEQYF
NA,TRBV19,NA,TRBJ1-4,TGTGCCACTTACAGGGAAAAACTGTTTTTT,CATYREKLFF
TRBD2,TRBV6-5,NA,TRBJ2-5,TGTGCCAGCAGTTATACTCTAGCGGGGGAAGAGACCCAGTACTTC,CASSYTLAGEETQYF
NA,TRBV11-2,NA,TRBJ1-1,TGTGCCAGCAGCTCCCGACAGAAGAACACTGAAGCTTTCTTT,CASSSRQKNTEAFF
NA,TRBV15,NA,TRBJ2-3,TGTGCCACCAGCAGCGGGACAGATACGCAGTATTTT,CATSSGTDTQYF
NA,TRBV30,NA,TRBJ1-1,TGTGCCTGCCAGCCATTTGGGGCAGGGGCCACTGAAGCTTTCTTT,CACQPFGAGATEAFF
NA,TRBV7-9,NA,TRBJ1-5,TGTGCCAGCAGCAACACAGGGCCCGGGTCTCAGCCCCAGCATTTT,CASSNTGPGSQPQHF
NA,TRBV19,few,TRBJ1-1,TGTGCCAGTAGTATGTGGGAGGGGAACACTGAAGCTTTCTTT,CASSMWEGNTEAFF
NA,TRBV21-1,NA,TRBJ2-3,TGTGCCAGCAGCAATAAGCGGGGGGGCGAGGCAGATACGCAGTATTTT,CASSNKRGGEADTQYF
TRBD2,TRBV14,NA,TRBJ2-2,TGTGCCAGCAGCCAAGATCCGACTAGCGGGGGGAACACCGGGGAGCTGTTTTTT,CASSQDPTSGGNTGELFF
NA,TRBV6-4,NA,TRBJ2-6,TGTGCCAGCAGTGACTCGCGGAGCTCTGGGGCCAACGTCCTGACTTTC,CASSDSRSSGANVLTF
NA,TRBV6-5,NA,TRBJ1-1,TGTGCCAGCAGTCCCGGGGGGTACACTGAAGCTTTCTTT,CASSPGGYTEAFF
TRBD1,TRBV6-1,NA,TRBJ2-7,TGTGCCAGCAGTGATACTGGGACAGGGTTTAACGAGCAGTACTTC,CASSDTGTGFNEQYF